This T cell receptor beta chain was sequenced for a study of blood T cell repertoires in COVID-19 (dated by TCRdb to 2018 to 2020). In terms of the full investigation: Collaborator samples came from the United States, Italy and Spain and covered acute and convalescent phases of COVID-19. The prospective study material was composed of cDNA or gDNA derived from T cells, B-cell-depleted T cells, or PBMCs. The repertoires were released in a freely available public database meant as a resource for research on the immune response to SARS-CoV-2. Nearly every sample came with metadata listing a de-identified subject ID, COVID-19 status, age in years and sex. Where HLA class I and class II types were available, the types were taken from metadata supplied by the sample provider, not from assay-based typing. The samples were drawn from the first 160 participants of the ongoing ImmuneRACE study and from some 1,300 subjects provided by 6 global collaborators. Deeply sampled blood TCRbeta repertoires from subjects exposed to, actively infected with, or recovered from COVID-19 were included in the dataset. The study at large found these results: The amount of clinical and demographic metadata varied by source and participant and was provided uncurated.

TCRbeta CDR3 regions were amplified from genomic DNA using the immunoSEQ Assay, a bias-controlled multiplex PCR. In the paper's pipeline: The number of nucleated cells in each sample was estimated by amplification of reference gene primers within the assay. To quantify the absolute abundance of each unique TCRbeta CDR3 rearrangement, sequence reads were collapsed and filtered. For each sample, productive Simpson clonality was calculated as the square root of Simpson's diversity index across productive rearrangements. TCRdb carries this immuneACCESS record with in-frame sequences only. Its versions omit some clonotypes, under half of them owing to an unresolved V gene in the studies checked, with the rest unexplained. V and J calls plus clone size are reproduced from that table; the DNA served to infer D and trimming. The sample table holds some 260,000 clones, of which nearly 90% were seen once. The top ten constitute roughly 3.1% of the sample.

The germline V gene provides CDR1 SGDLS and CDR2 YYNGEE. The germline ends are 6 bases apart after V is trimmed by 4 bases and J by 5 bases. The CDR3 holds 12 amino acids from the cysteine to the phenylalanine. Only the CDR3 part of the read is kept: 36 bases, read in frame from the first base. Whole blood was collected in K2EDTA tubes by collaborating institutions according to the institutions' own protocols. For TCRbeta analysis, collaborators shipped samples as frozen whole blood, isolated PBMCs, or DNA extracted from either of those sample types. On this clone: Its antigen is still unknown. Base quality data are lacking; no much larger clone is found one base away.

The chain is assembled from TRBV9 and TRBJ2-2; tentative D gene TRBD1, with 5 bases matching. The source material was peripheral blood. This sequence was found in a man between 18 and 35 years old with active or convalescent COVID-19. The CDR3 here reads CASSQGTGELFF. The DNA sequence is given as TGTGCCAGCAGCCAGGGTACCGGGGAGCTGTTTTTT.